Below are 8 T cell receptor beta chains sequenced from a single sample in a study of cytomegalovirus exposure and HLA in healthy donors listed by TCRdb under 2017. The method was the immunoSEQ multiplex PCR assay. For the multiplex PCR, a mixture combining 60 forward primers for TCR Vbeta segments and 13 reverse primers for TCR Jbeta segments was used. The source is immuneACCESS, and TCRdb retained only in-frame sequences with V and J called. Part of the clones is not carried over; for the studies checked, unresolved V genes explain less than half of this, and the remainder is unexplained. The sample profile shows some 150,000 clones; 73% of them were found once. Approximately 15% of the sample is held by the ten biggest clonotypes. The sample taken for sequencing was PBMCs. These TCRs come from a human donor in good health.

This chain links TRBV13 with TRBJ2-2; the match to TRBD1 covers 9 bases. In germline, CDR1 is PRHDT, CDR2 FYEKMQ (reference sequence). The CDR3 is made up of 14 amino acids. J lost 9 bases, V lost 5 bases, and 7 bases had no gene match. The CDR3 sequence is CASSRGDRERELFF. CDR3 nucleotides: TGTGCCAGCAGCAGGGGGGACAGGGAGCGGGAGCTGTTTTTT.

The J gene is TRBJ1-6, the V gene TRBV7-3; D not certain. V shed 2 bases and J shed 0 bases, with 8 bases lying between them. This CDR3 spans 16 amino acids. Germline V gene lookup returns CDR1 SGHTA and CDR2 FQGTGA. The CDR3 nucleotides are TGTGCCAGCAGCTTACTAGGTAGCTCCTATAATTCACCCCTCCACTTT. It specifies CASSLLGSSYNSPLHF.

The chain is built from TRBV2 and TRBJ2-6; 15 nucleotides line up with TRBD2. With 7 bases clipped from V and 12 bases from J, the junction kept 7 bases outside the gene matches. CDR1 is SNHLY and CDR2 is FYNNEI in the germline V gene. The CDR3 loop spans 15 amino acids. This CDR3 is CASTRTSGGAGVLTF. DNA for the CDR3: TGTGCCAGCACCCGGACTAGCGGGGGGGCCGGCGTCCTGACTTTC.

CDR3 in amino acids: CASSERGVEQFF. The CDR3 coding sequence is TGTGCCAGCAGTGAACGGGGTGTGGAGCAGTTCTTC. V and J are TRBV25-1 and TRBJ2-1; weak D call: TRBD2 (5 bases). Trimming removed 2 bases from V and 10 bases from J, with 9 bases in between. The CDR3 contains 12 residues. Germline CDR1 and CDR2: MGHDK and SYGVNS.

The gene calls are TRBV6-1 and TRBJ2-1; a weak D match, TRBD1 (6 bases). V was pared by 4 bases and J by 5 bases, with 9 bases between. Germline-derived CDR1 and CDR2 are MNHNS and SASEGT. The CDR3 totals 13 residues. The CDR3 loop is CASSVDRNNEQFF. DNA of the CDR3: TGTGCCAGCAGTGTAGACAGGAACAATGAGCAGTTCTTC.

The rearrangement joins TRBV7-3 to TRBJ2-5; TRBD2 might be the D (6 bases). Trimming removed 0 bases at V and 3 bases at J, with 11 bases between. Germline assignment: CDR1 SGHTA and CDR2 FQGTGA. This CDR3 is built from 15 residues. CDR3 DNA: TGTGCCAGCAGCTTAACGGGAGGTAGAGAAGAGACCCAGTACTTC. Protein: CASSLTGGREETQYF.

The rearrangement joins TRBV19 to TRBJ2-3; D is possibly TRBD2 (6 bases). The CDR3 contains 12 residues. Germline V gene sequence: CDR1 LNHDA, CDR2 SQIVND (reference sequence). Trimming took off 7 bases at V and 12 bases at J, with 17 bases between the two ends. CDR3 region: CASNQEEGSQYF. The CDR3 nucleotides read TGTGCCAGTAATCAGGAGGAGGGTTCACAGTATTTT.

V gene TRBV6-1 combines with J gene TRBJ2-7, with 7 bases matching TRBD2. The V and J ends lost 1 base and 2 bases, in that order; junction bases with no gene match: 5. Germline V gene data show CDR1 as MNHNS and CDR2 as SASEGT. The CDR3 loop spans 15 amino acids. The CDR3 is CASSEGRGGPYEQYF. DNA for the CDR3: TGTGCCAGCAGTGAAGGGCGCGGGGGACCCTACGAGCAGTACTTC.